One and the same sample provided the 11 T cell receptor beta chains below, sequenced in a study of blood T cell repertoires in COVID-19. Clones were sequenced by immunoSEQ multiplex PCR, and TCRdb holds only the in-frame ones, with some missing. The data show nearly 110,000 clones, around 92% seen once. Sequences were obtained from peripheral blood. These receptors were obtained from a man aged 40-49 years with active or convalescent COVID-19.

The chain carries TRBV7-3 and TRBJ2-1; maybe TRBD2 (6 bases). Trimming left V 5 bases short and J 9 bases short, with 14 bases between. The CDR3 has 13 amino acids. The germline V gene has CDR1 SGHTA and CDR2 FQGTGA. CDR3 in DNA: TGTGCCAGCAGCCCCCGACTGGGGGGTGAGCAGTTCTTC. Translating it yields CASSPRLGGEQFF. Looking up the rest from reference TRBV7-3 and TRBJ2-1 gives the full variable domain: GAGVSQTPSNKVTEKGKYVELRCDPISGHTALYWYRQSLGQGPEFLIYFQGTGAADDSGLPNDRFFAVRPEGSVSTLKIQRTERGDSAVYLCASSPRLGGEQFFGPGTRLTVL.

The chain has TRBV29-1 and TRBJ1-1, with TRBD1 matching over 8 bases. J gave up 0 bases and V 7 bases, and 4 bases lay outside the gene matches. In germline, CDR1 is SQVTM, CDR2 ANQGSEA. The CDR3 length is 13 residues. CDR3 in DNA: TGCAGCGCCGCGACAGGGGTGAACACTGAAGCTTTCTTT. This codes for CSAATGVNTEAFF.

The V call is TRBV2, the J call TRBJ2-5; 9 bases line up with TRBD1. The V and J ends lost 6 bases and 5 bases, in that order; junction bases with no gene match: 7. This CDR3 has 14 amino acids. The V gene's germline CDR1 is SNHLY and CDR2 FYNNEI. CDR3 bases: TGTGCCAGCAGGGAACAGGGGGCGCAGGAGACCCAGTACTTC. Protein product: CASREQGAQETQYF. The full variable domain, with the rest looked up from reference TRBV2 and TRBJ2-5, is EPEVTQTPSHQVTQMGQEVILRCVPISNHLYFYWYRQILGQKVEFLVSFYNNEISEKSEIFDDQFSVERPDGSNFTLKIRSTKLEDSAMYFCASREQGAQETQYFGPGTRLLVL.

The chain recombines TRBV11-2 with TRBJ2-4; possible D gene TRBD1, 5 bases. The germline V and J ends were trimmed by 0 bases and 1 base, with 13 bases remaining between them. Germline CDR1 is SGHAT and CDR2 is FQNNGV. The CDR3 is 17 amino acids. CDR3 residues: CASSLETPGPAKNIQYF. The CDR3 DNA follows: TGTGCCAGCAGCTTAGAAACGCCAGGGCCGGCCAAAAACATTCAGTACTTC.

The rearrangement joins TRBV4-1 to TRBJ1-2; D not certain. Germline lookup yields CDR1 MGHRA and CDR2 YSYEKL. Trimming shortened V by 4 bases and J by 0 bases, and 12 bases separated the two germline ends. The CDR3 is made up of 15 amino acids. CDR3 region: CASSPRSSANYGYTF. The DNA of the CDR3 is TGCGCCAGCAGCCCTAGAAGTTCAGCTAACTATGGCTACACCTTC.

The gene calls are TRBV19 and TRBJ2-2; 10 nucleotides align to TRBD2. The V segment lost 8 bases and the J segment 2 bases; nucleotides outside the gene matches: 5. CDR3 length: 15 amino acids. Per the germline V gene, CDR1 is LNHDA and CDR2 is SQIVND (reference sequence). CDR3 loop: CASSTSGVNTGELFF. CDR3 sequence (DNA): TGTGCCAGTTCAACTAGCGGGGTCAACACCGGGGAGCTGTTTTTT. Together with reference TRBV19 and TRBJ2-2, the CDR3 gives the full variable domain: DGGITQSPKYLFRKEGQNVTLSCEQNLNHDAMYWYRQDPGQGLRLIYYSQIVNDFQKGDIAEGYSVSREKKESFPLTVTSAQKNPTAFYLCASSTSGVNTGELFFGEGSRLTVL.

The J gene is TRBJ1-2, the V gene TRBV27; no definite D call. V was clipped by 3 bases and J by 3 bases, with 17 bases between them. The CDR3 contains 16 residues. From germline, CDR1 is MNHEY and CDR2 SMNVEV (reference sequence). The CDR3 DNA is TGTGCCAGCAGTTTGAAAGGAGGGTGGGAGGACTATGGCTACACCTTC. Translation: CASSLKGGWEDYGYTF.

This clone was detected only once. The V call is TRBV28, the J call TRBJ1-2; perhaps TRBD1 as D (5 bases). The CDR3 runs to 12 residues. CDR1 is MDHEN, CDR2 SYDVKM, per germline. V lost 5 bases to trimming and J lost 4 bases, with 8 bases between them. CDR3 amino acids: CASSRQSYGYTF. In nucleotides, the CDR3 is TGTGCCAGCAGTCGACAGTCCTATGGCTACACCTTC.

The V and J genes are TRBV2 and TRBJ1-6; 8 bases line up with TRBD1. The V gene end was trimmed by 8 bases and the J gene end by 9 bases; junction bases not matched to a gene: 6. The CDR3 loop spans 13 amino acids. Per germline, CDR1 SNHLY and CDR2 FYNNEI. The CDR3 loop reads CASEDRERSPLHF. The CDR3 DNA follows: TGTGCCAGCGAGGACAGGGAACGTTCACCCCTCCACTTT.

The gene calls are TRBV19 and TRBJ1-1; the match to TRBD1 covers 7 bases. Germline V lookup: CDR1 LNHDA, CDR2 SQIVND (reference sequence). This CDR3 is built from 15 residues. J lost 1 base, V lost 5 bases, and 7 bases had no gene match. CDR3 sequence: CASSPGDRSNTEAFF. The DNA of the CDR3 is TGTGCCAGTAGTCCCGGGGACAGATCGAACACTGAAGCTTTCTTT.

The DNA of the CDR3 is TGTGCCAGTAGCTTTTCGACAGGGCGCTACGAGCAGTACTTC. Encoded protein: CASSFSTGRYEQYF. This chain connects TRBV19 to TRBJ2-7; 7 positions agree with TRBD1. J gave up 3 bases and V 6 bases, and 8 bases lay outside the gene matches. There are 14 residues in the CDR3. The germline CDR1 and CDR2 sequences are LNHDA and SQIVND (reference sequence).